Listed here is a single TCR beta chain. Its antigen remains unidentified. Nothing much larger sits one base from this clone, and base qualities are not available. The data were taken from a study of long-term antiretroviral therapy in people with HIV (dated by TCRdb to between 2021 and 2024). Regarding the research as a whole: Collection of the earliest samples took place about a decade ahead of the 2015 WHO recommendation for immediate ART, at a time when ART was typically delayed until CD4 counts fell. A retrospective serial study tested whether changes in peripheral blood TRB repertoire composition and diversity were associated with ART initiation and durable HIV suppression. A total of roughly 180 cryopreserved PBMC samples were contributed to the cohort by 30 adults with confirmed HIV infection, with samples collected serially over a mean of roughly six years (range 1-12). About 40% of the 30 participants with HIV were female. No cross-contamination during QIAcube processing was seen in test extractions of a monoclonal T-cell line run alongside around 31 polyclonal samples. Findings and caveats that apply to the study as a whole: Samples dated from 2004 to 2017, and the ART regimens used may be less effective than current ones. Narrower CDR3 length ranges were observed in HIV repertoires than in controls, and an antigen-experienced repertoire with only a slight naive shift after ART was suggested by the network structure. Limited PBMC availability meant only the TCR beta chain was sequenced, without alpha chain pairing. Inferences about post-ART repertoire changes are limited because no data were available on ART adherence, viral resistance or therapy changes. Expanded TRB clones identified before ART initiation dominated the repertoire at all time points, although this dominance fluctuated and declined in many PLHIV after ART. Unsorted PBMC were profiled instead of sorted CD4+ and CD8+ T cells because pre-ART samples had limited cell numbers. Starting ART was linked to a significant rise in TRB diversity, yet even after long-term ART the diversity remained significantly lower than in transplant donor controls.

The germline V gene gives CDR1 as SGHTA and CDR2 as FQGNSA. Here V drops 4 bases and J drops 2 bases, and the junction holds 10 bases not matched to any gene. The CDR3 holds 16 amino acids from the cysteine to the phenylalanine. The sequence is cut down to CDR3 DNA, 48 bases in frame from base 1. Inclusion was restricted to participants for whom at least one PBMC sample before ART initiation and at least two post-ART samples were available. All participants with HIV were treated in the United States of America. Before DNA extraction, cryopreserved samples of roughly 1-11 million PBMC were thawed and then washed. At the time of the earliest PBMC sample, participants with HIV were aged between about 23 and 54 years. PBMC samples were contributed by each participant from 1-4 timepoints before ART initiation and 2-8 timepoints after ART initiation, with a median of 7 samples. Serial HIV viral load, CD4+ T-cell count, ART history and demographic data were obtained for every participant. Using a Qiagen kit on a QIAcube, genomic DNA was extracted from unsorted PBMC, with samples processed in batches of 12.

The immunoSEQ hsTCRB v3.0 assay was used at survey level resolution for TRB variable region sequencing. The targeted TRB sequencing depth was about 35,000-55,000 T-cell genomes per sample. TRB libraries were pooled and sequenced on an Illumina MiSeq using a v3 150-cycle kit. For the original study's pipeline: Repertoire analysis ran in R within a reproducible Nextflow workflow covering QC, data transformation and analysis. LymphoSeq2, an R package for AIRR-Seq data exploration, was used to implement custom analyses. After excluding a few samples that yielded fewer than 5000 total TRB sequences, fewer than 200 HIV repertoires remained for analysis. Among the roughly 200 retained HIV repertoires, more than 55 were collected before ART initiation and approximately 130 after ART initiation. Each repertoire was downsampled to 5000 TRB nucleotide sequences, and summary statistics were averaged across 100 downsampling iterations. The analysis kept only TRB sequences whose CDR3 regions were at least seven amino acids long. Diversity was assessed using a clonality score derived from Shannon entropy and using the Gini coefficient. In the repertoire networks, any two of the top 5000 CDR3 amino acid sequences were linked whenever the two sequences differed by an edit distance of one. GLIPH2 predicted antigen specificity groups and MHC restriction for TRB CDR3 amino acid sequences. To flag known associations with CMV, EBV, HIV or tissue antigens, CDR3 amino acid sequences were compared against VDJdb and McPAS-TCR. Pre-ART, post-ART and control groups were compared with Wilcoxon signed-rank tests and Holm-Bonferroni correction. TCRdb limited this immuneACCESS table to in-frame rearrangements with V and J called. A share of clones is missing; checked studies link under half to unresolved V genes, and the rest is unexplained. Clone size and V and J calls were adopted from that table, with D and trimming inferred from the DNA. The sample table records about 31,000 clones; approximately 85% of these occur just once. The ten largest clones capture approximately 3.8% of the sample.

The sequence was obtained from a man younger than 35 with HIV. Rearrangement joined TRBV7-2 to TRBJ2-7, with 8 junctional bases fitting TRBD2. The sequencing here drew on unsorted PBMCs, taken 0.8 years before starting antiretroviral therapy. CDR3 reads: CASSSVAGPTTYEQYF. The DNA sequence is given as TGTGCCAGCAGCTCAGTAGCGGGGCCCACGACCTACGAGCAGTACTTC.